This T cell receptor (beta chain) derives from a study of identical twins. Remarks on this clonotype: As yet, its antigen is unknown.

The study, taken as a whole, reports: Out-of-frame alpha sequences common to twins exhibited a surplus of low generation probability. Memory repertoires lacked the insertion deficit that abundant cord blood beta clonotypes showed.

The CDR3 covers 14 residues. CDR1 is SNHLY, CDR2 FYNNEI, per germline. Trimming removed 4 bases from V and 6 bases from J, with 15 bases in between. Template switching created a universal primer site, and the cDNA included unique molecular identifiers. One entry per CDR3 protein, called by TCRdb with MiXCR from the 5' RACE reads. The table includes 1.5 million to 2 million distinct CDR3 sequences, about 32% detected once. The rearrangement links TRBV2 to TRBJ2-5, with D maybe TRBD2 (6 bases). The sequence was obtained from a newborn girl in good health. The specimen was cord blood. CDR3 DNA: TGTGCCAGCAGTGCCCAAGGAGGGCCCAAGACCCAGTACTTC. It translates to CASSAQGGPKTQYF.